This T cell receptor beta chain was observed in a study of cytomegalovirus exposure and HLA in healthy donors. In germline, CDR1 is GTSNPN, CDR2 SVGIG (reference sequence). The junction had 5 bases not matched to a gene; V was cut back by 1 base and J by 4 bases. CDR3 length equals 14 residues. PCR was performed using 60 Vbeta and 13 Jbeta primers. Clones were read by immunoSEQ multiplex PCR, and TCRdb kept only the in-frame ones, dropping some. Found here are 130,000 or so clones, roughly 82% of them singletons; the top ten hold roughly 1.5%. The sample was PBMCs. The V and J genes are TRBV30 and TRBJ2-3; 7 bases fit TRBD1. The sequence came from a woman in her late teens or twenties in good health and CMV-seronegative. The CDR3 sequence: CAWSGQGGADTQYF. CDR3 sequence (DNA): TGTGCCTGGAGTGGACAGGGTGGGGCAGATACGCAGTATTTT. Complete variable domain (other parts from reference TRBV30 and TRBJ2-3): SQTIHQWPATLVQPVGSPLSLECTVEGTSNPNLYWYRQAAGRGLQLLFYSVGIGQISSEVPQNLSASRPQDRQFILSSKKLLLSDSGFYLCAWSGQGGADTQYFGPGTRLTVL.